A selection of T cell receptor beta chains follows, all from one sample in a study of shared T cell receptors in the human thymus. Profiled with immunoSEQ multiplex PCR; TCRdb holds only in-frame clones, not every one. This table holds hundreds of thousands of clones, around 87% found once. These data are also associated with another study on human thymus T cells.

Input material: thymocytes. The receptors derive from a boy in the first two years of life with a congenital heart defect. Both conserved end residues are part of each CDR3. The D gene is left open where the match is weak. Clone size is not always given. Where it is, it says once, few, many or a class for expanded clones.

len	abundance	v_gene	d_gene	j_gene	CDR3aa	CDR3nt
18	NA	TRBV27	TRBD2	TRBJ2-7	CASSLSKIGLAGLYEQYF	TGTGCCAGCAGTTTATCCAAAATTGGCCTAGCGGGTTTATACGAGCAGTACTTC
14	NA	TRBV6-6	NA	TRBJ2-1	CASSYRGLSNEQFF	TGTGCCAGCAGTTACAGAGGGTTAAGCAATGAGCAGTTCTTC
16	once	TRBV10-1	TRBD1	TRBJ2-7	CANKTRPGQGDHEQYF	TGCGCCAACAAAACTAGACCGGGACAGGGGGACCACGAGCAGTACTTC
16	NA	TRBV15	NA	TRBJ2-7	CATSRAQSNGNYEQYF	TGTGCCACCAGCAGAGCCCAGTCGAACGGGAATTACGAGCAGTACTTC
15	NA	TRBV6-5	TRBD1	TRBJ1-1	CASREPRTGGTEAFF	TGTGCCAGCAGGGAACCGAGGACAGGGGGCACTGAAGCTTTCTTT
16	NA	TRBV7-3	NA	TRBJ2-1	CASSLTGRSSYNEQFF	TGTGCCAGCAGCTTAACTGGTAGGAGCTCCTACAATGAGCAGTTCTTC
16	NA	TRBV10-2	TRBD2	TRBJ2-7	CASTVGTSGLTYEQYF	TGCGCCAGCACTGTGGGGACTAGCGGGCTAACCTACGAGCAGTACTTC
14	NA	TRBV5-1	NA	TRBJ1-1	CASSLVRMNTEAFF	TGCGCCAGCAGCTTGGTTCGTATGAACACTGAAGCTTTCTTT
14	NA	TRBV19	NA	TRBJ2-4	CASSASEGTDIQYF	TGTGCCAGTAGTGCCTCAGAGGGAACGGACATTCAGTACTTC
18	NA	TRBV19	NA	TRBJ1-4	CASSKVGREGATNEKLFF	TGTGCCAGTAGTAAGGTCGGTCGGGAAGGAGCAACTAATGAAAAACTGTTTTTT
17	NA	TRBV4-3	TRBD1	TRBJ1-2	CASSQASGQAPMEGYTF	TGCGCCAGCAGCCAAGCCTCCGGACAGGCCCCCATGGAAGGCTACACCTTC
12	once	TRBV5-5	NA	TRBJ2-7	CASSLKRDEQYF	TGTGCCAGCAGCTTGAAACGGGACGAGCAGTACTTC
20	NA	TRBV27	TRBD1	TRBJ2-1	CASSLYPGGAYQSSYNEQFF	TGTGCCAGCAGTTTATATCCAGGGGGCGCCTACCAAAGCTCCTACAATGAGCAGTTCTTC
15	few	TRBV9	NA	TRBJ1-1	CATGQQGRLNTEAFF	TGTGCCACCGGCCAACAGGGAAGGCTGAACACTGAAGCTTTCTTT
15	NA	TRBV30	NA	TRBJ1-6	CAWEFRTPQNSPLHF	TGTGCCTGGGAGTTTAGGACACCACAAAATTCCCCCCTCCACTTT
16	NA	TRBV28	NA	TRBJ2-6	CAPSTGTHSGANVLTF	TGTGCCCCCTCCACAGGGACCCACTCTGGGGCCAACGTCCTGACTTTC
12	few	TRBV28	NA	TRBJ1-2	CASTRSSYGYTF	TGTGCCAGCACACGGAGCTCCTATGGCTACACCTTC
14	NA	TRBV27	TRBD2	TRBJ2-7	CASSRGGSWHEQYF	TGTGCCAGCAGTCGGGGGGGTAGCTGGCACGAGCAGTACTTC
13	NA	TRBV6-5	TRBD1	TRBJ2-5	CASSPTGVETQYF	TGTGCCAGCAGCCCGACAGGGGTTGAGACCCAGTACTTC
16	NA	TRBV5-6	TRBD2	TRBJ2-7	CASSLVQRERPYEQYF	TGTGCCAGCAGCTTAGTTCAGCGGGAGCGACCCTACGAGCAGTACTTC
14	NA	TRBV5-4	NA	TRBJ1-6	CASSLAAAEMSLHF	TGTGCCAGCAGCTTGGCCGCCGCGGAAATGTCCCTCCACTTT
15	NA	TRBV18	TRBD2	TRBJ2-7	CASSPAGRSSYEQYF	TGTGCCAGCTCCCCTGCCGGGAGGAGCTCCTACGAGCAGTACTTC
13	NA	TRBV10-2	TRBD1	TRBJ1-1	CASSRGTGFEAFF	TGCGCCAGCAGCCGCGGGACAGGCTTTGAAGCTTTCTTT
13	NA	TRBV10-3	NA	TRBJ2-2	CAATGQNTGELFF	TGTGCCGCCACGGGACAGAACACCGGGGAGCTGTTTTTT
15	NA	TRBV28	NA	TRBJ1-4	CASHPRGLGDEKLFF	TGTGCCAGCCACCCGCGGGGGTTGGGCGATGAAAAACTGTTTTTT
15	NA	TRBV5-1	NA	TRBJ1-6	CASSLGVGGNSPLHF	TGCGCCAGCAGCTTGGGAGTCGGAGGGAATTCACCCCTCCACTTT
15	NA	TRBV5-1	NA	TRBJ2-5	CASSLVGKRGETQYF	TGCGCCAGCAGCTTGGTAGGGAAGCGCGGGGAGACCCAGTACTTC
14	NA	TRBV11-3	NA	TRBJ2-1	CASSRDSSYNEQFF	TGTGCCAGCAGCCGAGACAGCTCCTACAATGAGCAGTTCTTC
15	NA	TRBV7-2	TRBD2	TRBJ2-5	CASSHGLAGEETQYF	TGTGCCAGCAGCCACGGACTAGCGGGGGAAGAGACCCAGTACTTC
14	NA	TRBV19	NA	TRBJ1-1	CASNGNRTPFEAFF	TGTGCCAGTAACGGTAATAGGACTCCCTTTGAAGCTTTCTTT
14	NA	TRBV7-9	NA	TRBJ1-2	CASIDQGTNYGYTF	TGTGCCAGCATCGATCAGGGGACTAACTATGGCTACACCTTC
14	few	TRBV10-3	NA	TRBJ2-2	CAISECVRAGELFF	TGTGCCATCAGTGAGTGTGTTCGGGCCGGGGAGCTGTTTTTT
19	NA	TRBV10-3	NA	TRBJ1-3	CAISEREYREGDSGNTIYF	TGTGCCATCAGTGAGAGGGAATACAGGGAAGGGGACTCTGGAAACACCATATATTTT
13	once	TRBV5-1	TRBD1	TRBJ1-1	CASSGMGTVEAFF	TGCGCCAGCAGCGGGATGGGGACAGTGGAAGCTTTCTTT
20	NA	TRBV5-1	TRBD2	TRBJ2-5	CASSLDLENSLAGRLETQYF	TGCGCCAGCAGCTTGGACCTCGAAAACTCCCTAGCGGGACGACTCGAGACCCAGTACTTC
19	NA	TRBV5-4	TRBD2	TRBJ2-7	CASSLAASSGTNDHYEQYF	TGTGCCAGCAGCTTGGCCGCGTCTAGCGGGACGAACGACCACTACGAGCAGTACTTC
11	NA	TRBV5-1	NA	TRBJ2-5	CASSFRETQYF	TGCGCCAGCAGTTTCAGAGAGACCCAGTACTTC
15	NA	TRBV7-3	NA	TRBJ1-3	CASSPYPNRIDTIYF	TGTGCCAGCAGCCCATACCCGAACAGAATTGACACCATATATTTT
15	NA	TRBV5-4	NA	TRBJ2-5	CASNLDRRGSETQYF	TGTGCCAGCAACCTAGACAGGCGGGGGTCAGAGACCCAGTACTTC
18	NA	TRBV6-1	NA	TRBJ2-7	CASSKGNRVTRTSYEQYF	TGTGCCAGCAGTAAAGGTAATCGGGTCACGCGAACCTCCTACGAGCAGTACTTC
19	NA	TRBV7-2	NA	TRBJ2-7	CASSSSRGSSVQVRYEQYF	TGTGCCAGCAGCTCCAGTAGGGGGAGCAGTGTTCAGGTAAGGTACGAGCAGTACTTC
14	NA	TRBV6-5	NA	TRBJ2-2	CASMGGNPPGELFF	TGTGCCAGCATGGGCGGGAACCCCCCCGGGGAGCTGTTTTTT
17	NA	TRBV4-3	NA	TRBJ2-3	CASSLRMGCGTTDTQYF	TGCGCCAGCAGCCTAAGGATGGGGTGCGGGACCACAGATACGCAGTATTTT
16	once	TRBV4-1	NA	TRBJ1-2	CASSQDVQGFPYGYTF	TGCGCCAGCAGCCAAGATGTTCAGGGGTTCCCCTATGGCTACACCTTC
14	NA	TRBV28	NA	TRBJ1-2	CASSLEGSNYGYTF	TGTGCCAGCAGTTTGGAGGGGTCTAACTATGGCTACACCTTC